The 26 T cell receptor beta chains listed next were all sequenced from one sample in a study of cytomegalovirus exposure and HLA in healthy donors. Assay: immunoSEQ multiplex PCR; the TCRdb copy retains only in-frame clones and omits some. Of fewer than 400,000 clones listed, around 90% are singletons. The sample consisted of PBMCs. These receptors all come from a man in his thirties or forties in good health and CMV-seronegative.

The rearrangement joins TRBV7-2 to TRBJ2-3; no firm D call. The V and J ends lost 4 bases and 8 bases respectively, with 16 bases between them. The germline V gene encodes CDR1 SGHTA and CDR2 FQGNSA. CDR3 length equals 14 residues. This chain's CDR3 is CASSSTFIPGTQYF. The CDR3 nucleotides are TGTGCCAGCAGCTCCACTTTTATCCCGGGTACGCAGTATTTT.

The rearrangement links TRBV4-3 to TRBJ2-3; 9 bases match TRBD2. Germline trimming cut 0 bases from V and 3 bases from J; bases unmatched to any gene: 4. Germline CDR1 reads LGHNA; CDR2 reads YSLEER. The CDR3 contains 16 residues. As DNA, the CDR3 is TGCGCCAGCAGCCAAGATCTCGCGGGGGGGACAGATACGCAGTATTTT. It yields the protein CASSQDLAGGTDTQYF.

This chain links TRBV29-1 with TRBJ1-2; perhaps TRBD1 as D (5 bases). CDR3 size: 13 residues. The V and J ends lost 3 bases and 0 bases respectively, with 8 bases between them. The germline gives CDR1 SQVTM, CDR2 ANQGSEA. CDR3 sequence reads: CSVERGTNYGYTF. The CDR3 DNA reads TGCAGCGTTGAGCGGGGGACTAACTATGGCTACACCTTC. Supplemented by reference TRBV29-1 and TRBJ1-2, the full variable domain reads SAVISQKPSRDICQRGTSLTIQCQVDSQVTMMFWYRQQPGQSLTLIATANQGSEATYESGFVIDKFPISRPNLTFSTLTVSNMSPEDSSIYLCSVERGTNYGYTFGSGTRLTVV.

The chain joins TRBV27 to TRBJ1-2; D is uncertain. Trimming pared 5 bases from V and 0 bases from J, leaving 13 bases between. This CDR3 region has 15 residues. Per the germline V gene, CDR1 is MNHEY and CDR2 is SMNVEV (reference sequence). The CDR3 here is CASSDGPTTNYGYTF. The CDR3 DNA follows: TGTGCCAGCAGTGATGGGCCGACAACTAACTATGGCTACACCTTC.

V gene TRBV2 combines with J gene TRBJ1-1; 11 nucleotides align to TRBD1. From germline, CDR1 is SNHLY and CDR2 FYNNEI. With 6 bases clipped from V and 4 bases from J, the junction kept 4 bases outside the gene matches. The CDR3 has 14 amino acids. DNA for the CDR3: TGTGCCAGCAGCCGGGACAGGGGGATCACTGAAGCTTTCTTT. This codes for CASSRDRGITEAFF.

In DNA form, the CDR3 reads TGTGCCAGCAGTTCGACACAGCCAGGGTCCTCAGATACGCAGTATTTT. Translation: CASSSTQPGSSDTQYF. V usage is TRBV6-5 and J usage is TRBJ2-3; tentatively, D is TRBD1 (5 bases). Germline values: CDR1 MNHEY, CDR2 SVGAGI. The CDR3 extends over 16 amino acids. Trimming removed 4 bases from V and 4 bases from J, with 18 bases in between.

CDR3 coding DNA: TGTGCCAGCAGTTCGCCTAATAACTATGGCTACACCTTC. This translates into CASSSPNNYGYTF. The rearrangement links TRBV7-2 to TRBJ1-2; D not certain. Trimming shortened V by 6 bases and J by 1 base, and 9 bases separated the two germline ends. Germline assignment: CDR1 SGHTA and CDR2 FQGNSA. The CDR3 is made up of 13 amino acids.

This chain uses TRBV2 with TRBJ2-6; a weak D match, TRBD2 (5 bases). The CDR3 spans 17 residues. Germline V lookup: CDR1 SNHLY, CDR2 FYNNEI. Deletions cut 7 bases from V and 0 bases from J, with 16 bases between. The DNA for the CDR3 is TGTGCCAGCATCACCGGGATGATCGTCTCTGGGGCCAACGTCCTGACTTTC. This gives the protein CASITGMIVSGANVLTF.

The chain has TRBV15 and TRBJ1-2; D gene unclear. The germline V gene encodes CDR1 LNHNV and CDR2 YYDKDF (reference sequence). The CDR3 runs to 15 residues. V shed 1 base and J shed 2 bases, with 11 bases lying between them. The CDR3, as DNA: TGTGCCACCAGCAGAGTGTTAGGAGTCAACTATGGCTACACCTTC. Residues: CATSRVLGVNYGYTF.

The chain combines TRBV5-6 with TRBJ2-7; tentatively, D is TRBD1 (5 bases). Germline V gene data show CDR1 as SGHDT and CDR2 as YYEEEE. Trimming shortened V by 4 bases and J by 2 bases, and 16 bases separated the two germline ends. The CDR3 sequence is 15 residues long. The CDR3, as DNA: TGTGCCAGCAGCCCCGCGACAGCTACCCCCTACGAGCAGTACTTC. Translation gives CASSPATATPYEQYF.

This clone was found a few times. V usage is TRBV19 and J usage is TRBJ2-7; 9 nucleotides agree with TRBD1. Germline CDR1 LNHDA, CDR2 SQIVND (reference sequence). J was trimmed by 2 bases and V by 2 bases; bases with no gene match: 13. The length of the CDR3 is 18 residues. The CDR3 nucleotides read TGTGCCAGTAGTATATTCGTTCGAGCGGGGACAGGGACCTACGAGCAGTACTTC. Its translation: CASSIFVRAGTGTYEQYF.

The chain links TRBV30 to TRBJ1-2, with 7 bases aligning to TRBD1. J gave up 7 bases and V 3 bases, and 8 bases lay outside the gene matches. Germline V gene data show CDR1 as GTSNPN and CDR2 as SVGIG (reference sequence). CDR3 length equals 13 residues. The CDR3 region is CAWSPGGGGGYTF. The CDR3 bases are TGTGCCTGGAGCCCCGGAGGGGGCGGTGGCTACACCTTC.

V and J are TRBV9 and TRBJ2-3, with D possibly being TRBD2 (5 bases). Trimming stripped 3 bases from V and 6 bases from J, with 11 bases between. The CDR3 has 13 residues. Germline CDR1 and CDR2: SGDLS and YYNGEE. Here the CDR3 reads CASSAGSLDTQYF. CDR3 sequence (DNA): TGTGCCAGCAGCGCGGGGTCCCTTGATACGCAGTATTTT.

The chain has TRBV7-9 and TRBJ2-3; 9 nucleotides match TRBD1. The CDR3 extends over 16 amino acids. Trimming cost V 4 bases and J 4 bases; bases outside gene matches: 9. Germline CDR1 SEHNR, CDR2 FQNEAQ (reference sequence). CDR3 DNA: TGTGCCAGCAGCTCCTGGGGACAGGGTTCAGCAGATACGCAGTATTTT. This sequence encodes CASSSWGQGSADTQYF.

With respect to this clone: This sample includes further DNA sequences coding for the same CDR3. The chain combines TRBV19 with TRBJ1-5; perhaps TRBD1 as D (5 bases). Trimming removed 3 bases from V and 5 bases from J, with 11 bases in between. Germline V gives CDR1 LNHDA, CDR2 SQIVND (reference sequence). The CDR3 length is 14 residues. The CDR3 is CASSIRGGDQPQHF. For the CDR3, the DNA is TGTGCCAGTAGTATCCGGGGGGGGGATCAGCCCCAGCATTTT. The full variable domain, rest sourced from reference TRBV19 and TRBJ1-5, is DGGITQSPKYLFRKEGQNVTLSCEQNLNHDAMYWYRQDPGQGLRLIYYSQIVNDFQKGDIAEGYSVSREKKESFPLTVTSAQKNPTAFYLCASSIRGGDQPQHFGDGTRLSIL.

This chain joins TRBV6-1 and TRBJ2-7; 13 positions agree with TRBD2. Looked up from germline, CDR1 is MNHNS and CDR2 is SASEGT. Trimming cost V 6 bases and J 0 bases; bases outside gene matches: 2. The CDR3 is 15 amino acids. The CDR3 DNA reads TGTGCCAGCAGGGGACTAGCGGGGAGCTCCTACGAGCAGTACTTC. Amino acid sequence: CASRGLAGSSYEQYF.

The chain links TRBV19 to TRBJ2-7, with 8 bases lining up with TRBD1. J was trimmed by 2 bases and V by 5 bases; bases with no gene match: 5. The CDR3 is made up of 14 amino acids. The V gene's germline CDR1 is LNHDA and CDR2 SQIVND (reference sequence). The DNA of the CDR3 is TGTGCCAGTAGTCCCGGGACAGGCGCCTACGAGCAGTACTTC. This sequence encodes CASSPGTGAYEQYF.

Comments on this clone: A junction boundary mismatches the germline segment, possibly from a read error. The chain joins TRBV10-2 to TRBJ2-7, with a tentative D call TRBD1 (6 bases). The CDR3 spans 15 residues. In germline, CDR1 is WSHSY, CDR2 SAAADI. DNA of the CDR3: TGCACCAGCAGTGAGTTATACCGGGACAAGCGGGAGCAGTACTTC. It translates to CTSSELYRDKREQYF.

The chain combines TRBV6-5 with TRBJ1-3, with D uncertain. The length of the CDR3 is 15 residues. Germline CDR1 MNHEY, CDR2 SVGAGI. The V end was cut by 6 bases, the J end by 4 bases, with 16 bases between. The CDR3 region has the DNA TGTGCCAGCAGACCGACCCGGGGAACGGGAAACACCATATATTTT. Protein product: CASRPTRGTGNTIYF.

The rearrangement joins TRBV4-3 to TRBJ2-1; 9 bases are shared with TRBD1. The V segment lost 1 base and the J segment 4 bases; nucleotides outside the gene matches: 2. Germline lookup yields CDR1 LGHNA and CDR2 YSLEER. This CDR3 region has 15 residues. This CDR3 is CASSQGQGDYNEQFF. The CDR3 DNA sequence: TGCGCCAGCAGCCAAGGACAGGGGGATTACAATGAGCAGTTCTTC.

The CDR3 loop is CASRDRDTYEQYF. The DNA for the CDR3 is TGTGCCAGCAGGGACAGGGATACCTACGAGCAGTACTTC. The rearrangement joins TRBV2 to TRBJ2-7, with TRBD1 identical over 8 bases. Germline V lookup: CDR1 SNHLY, CDR2 FYNNEI. J was trimmed by 2 bases and V by 6 bases; bases with no gene match: 3. CDR3 size: 13 residues.

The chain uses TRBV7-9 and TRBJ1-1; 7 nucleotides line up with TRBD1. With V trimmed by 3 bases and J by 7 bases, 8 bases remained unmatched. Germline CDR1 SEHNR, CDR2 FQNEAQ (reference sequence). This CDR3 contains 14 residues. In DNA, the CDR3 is TGTGCCAGCAGCTTGGGGCAGGGGGTTGATGAAGCTTTCTTT. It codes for CASSLGQGVDEAFF.

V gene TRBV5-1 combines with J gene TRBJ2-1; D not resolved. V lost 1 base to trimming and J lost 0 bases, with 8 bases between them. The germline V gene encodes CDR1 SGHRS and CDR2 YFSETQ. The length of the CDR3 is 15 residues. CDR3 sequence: CASSLLESSYNEQFF. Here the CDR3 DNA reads TGCGCCAGCAGCTTGCTGGAGAGCTCCTACAATGAGCAGTTCTTC.

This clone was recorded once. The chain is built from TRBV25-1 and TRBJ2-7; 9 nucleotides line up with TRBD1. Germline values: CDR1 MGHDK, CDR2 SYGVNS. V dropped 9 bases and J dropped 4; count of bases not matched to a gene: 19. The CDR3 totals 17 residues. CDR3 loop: CASRPGQGDIGAYEQYF. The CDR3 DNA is TGTGCCAGTCGCCCGGGACAGGGAGATATTGGGGCGTACGAGCAGTACTTC.

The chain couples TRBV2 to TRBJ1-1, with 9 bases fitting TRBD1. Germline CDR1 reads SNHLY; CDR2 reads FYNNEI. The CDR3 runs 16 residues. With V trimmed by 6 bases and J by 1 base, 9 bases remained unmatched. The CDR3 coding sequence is TGTGCCAGCAGCCATCGAACAGGGGGCTCGAACACTGAAGCTTTCTTT. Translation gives CASSHRTGGSNTEAFF.

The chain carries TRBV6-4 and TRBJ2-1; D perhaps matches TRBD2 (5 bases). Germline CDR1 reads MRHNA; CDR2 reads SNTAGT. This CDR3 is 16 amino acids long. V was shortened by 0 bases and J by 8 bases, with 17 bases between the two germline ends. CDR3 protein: CASSDSILVRPDEQFF. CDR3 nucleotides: TGTGCCAGCAGTGACTCGATACTAGTGCGACCCGATGAGCAGTTCTTC.